This TCR beta chain is drawn from a study of T cells in Graves' hyperthyroidism and ophthalmopathy. Study context: At the time of initial diagnosis and before any treatment, peripheral blood was collected. Overall study findings and caveats: Clonotypes that were expanded in thyroid above 0.001 mostly appeared in blood too.

It was RNA transcripts that yielded the amplified TCR beta CDR3 regions. TCR CDR3 underwent first-round RT-PCR with the HTBI primer set. TCRdb fed the multiplex PCR reads into MiXCR, producing one record per CDR3 protein. The sample records a few hundred thousand distinct CDR3 sequences, roughly 14% being singletons. Many counts were recorded for this clonotype. Its antigen is as yet unknown. Across 18 months, stable Graves' hyperthyroidism was marked by no progression to ophthalmopathy. Sequencing was carried out using blood. This TCR derives from a woman aged 18-29 years with Graves' hyperthyroidism.

The CDR3 DNA sequence: TGTGCCAGCAGCTTAGTTCCCGGCCAAGAGACCCAGTACTTC. It codes for CASSLVPGQETQYF. The J gene is TRBJ2-5, the V gene TRBV11-2, with D unclear. Trimming shortened V by 1 base and J by 1 base, and 7 bases separated the two germline ends. The CDR3 sequence is 14 residues long. Germline CDR1 SGHAT, CDR2 FQNNGV.